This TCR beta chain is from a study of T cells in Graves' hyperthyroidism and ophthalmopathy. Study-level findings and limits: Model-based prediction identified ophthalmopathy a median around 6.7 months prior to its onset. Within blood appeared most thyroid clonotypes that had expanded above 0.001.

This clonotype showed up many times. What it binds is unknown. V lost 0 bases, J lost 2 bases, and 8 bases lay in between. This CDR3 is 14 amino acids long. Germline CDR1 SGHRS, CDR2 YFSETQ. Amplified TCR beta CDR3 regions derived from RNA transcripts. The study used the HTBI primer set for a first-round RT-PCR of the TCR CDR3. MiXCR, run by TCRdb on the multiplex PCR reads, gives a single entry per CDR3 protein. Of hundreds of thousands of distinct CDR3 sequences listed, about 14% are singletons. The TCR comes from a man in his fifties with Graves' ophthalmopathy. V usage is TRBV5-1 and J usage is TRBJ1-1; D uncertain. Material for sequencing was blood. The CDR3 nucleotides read TGCGCCAGCAGCTTGGGAGACCGTAACACTGAAGCTTTCTTT. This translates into CASSLGDRNTEAFF.